The rows below give T cell receptor beta chains drawn from one sample of a study of blood T cell repertoires in COVID-19. Data came from immunoSEQ multiplex PCR; TCRdb stores just in-frame clones and leaves some out. Found here are 250,000 to 350,000 clones, around 84% of them singletons; the top ten hold over 1.1%. Specimen: peripheral blood. The receptors shown here come from a human donor with COVID-19, enrolled during active disease. The donor label of this sample is uncertain. The CDR3 runs from the conserved cysteine through the conserved F or W. A D gene is named only where the DNA matches it firmly. Clone size is shown for a subset of rows, as once, few, many or a class of expanded clone.

v_call: TRBV7-2
clone_size: NA
j_call: TRBJ2-2
d_call: NA
cdr3_nt: TGTGCCAGCAGCTTATACAGAATAGACACCGGGGAGCTGTTTTTT
cdr3_aa: CASSLYRIDTGELFF

v_call: TRBV2
clone_size: NA
j_call: TRBJ1-6
d_call: TRBD1
cdr3_nt: TGTGCCAGCAGTGTCCGGACAGGGCGAAATTCACCCCTCCACTTT
cdr3_aa: CASSVRTGRNSPLHF

v_call: TRBV21-1
clone_size: NA
j_call: TRBJ2-4
d_call: NA
cdr3_nt: TGTGCCAGCAGCAAAGACAGGACTAGCAGCCCCCCTTGGACCAAAAACATTCAGTACTTC
cdr3_aa: CASSKDRTSSPPWTKNIQYF

v_call: TRBV6-6
clone_size: NA
j_call: TRBJ1-2
d_call: NA
cdr3_nt: TGTGCCAGCAGCACTTTGGGGGGACGATTTAACTATGGCTACACCTTC
cdr3_aa: CASSTLGGRFNYGYTF

v_call: TRBV5-4
clone_size: once
j_call: TRBJ2-7
d_call: TRBD2
cdr3_nt: TGTGCCAGCAGCCCTGAACTAGCGGGAGGGCCTCGAAACGAGCAGTACTTC
cdr3_aa: CASSPELAGGPRNEQYF

v_call: TRBV24-1
clone_size: NA
j_call: TRBJ2-5
d_call: NA
cdr3_nt: TGTGCCTCCTTGACCAAGAGGACTGCTGTGGGTTGGACCCAGTACTTC
cdr3_aa: CASLTKRTAVGWTQYF

v_call: TRBV11-3
clone_size: NA
j_call: TRBJ2-3
d_call: TRBD2
cdr3_nt: TGTGCCAGCAGCTTAGGCTCTAGCGGGGGCCCCGATACGCAGTATTTT
cdr3_aa: CASSLGSSGGPDTQYF

v_call: TRBV7-2
clone_size: NA
j_call: TRBJ1-3
d_call: TRBD1
cdr3_nt: TGTGCCAGCAGCTTAGACGACAGGGGATCTGGAAACACCATATATTTT
cdr3_aa: CASSLDDRGSGNTIYF

v_call: TRBV28
clone_size: few
j_call: TRBJ1-6
d_call: NA
cdr3_nt: TGTGCCATCCGTACGATGGCAGGGGATAATTCACCCCTCCACTTT
cdr3_aa: CAIRTMAGDNSPLHF

v_call: TRBV9
clone_size: once
j_call: TRBJ2-3
d_call: TRBD1
cdr3_nt: TGTGCCAGCAGCAAGAGGACAGGGGATAGCACAGATACGCAGTATTTT
cdr3_aa: CASSKRTGDSTDTQYF

v_call: TRBV7-9
clone_size: NA
j_call: TRBJ1-1
d_call: NA
cdr3_nt: TGTGCCAGCAGCTCTGAAGGGGTCACTGAAGCTTTCTTT
cdr3_aa: CASSSEGVTEAFF

v_call: TRBV29-1
clone_size: NA
j_call: TRBJ1-1
d_call: NA
cdr3_nt: TGCAGCGTAGGCGGCAGCACTGAAGCTTTCTTT
cdr3_aa: CSVGGSTEAFF

v_call: TRBV12-3/TRBV12-4
clone_size: few
j_call: TRBJ1-4
d_call: TRBD1
cdr3_nt: TGTGCCAGCGGGGGACAGAATGAAAAACTGTTTTTT
cdr3_aa: CASGGQNEKLFF